These T cell receptor beta chains were read from a single sample in a study of blood T cells in healthy people across ages. TCRdb processed the 5' RACE reads anew with MiXCR; each CDR3 protein has one entry. Here the sample spans 1.5 million to 2 million distinct CDR3 sequences, about 50% being singletons. The specimen was blood. The receptors here all came from a woman aged 40 to 50 in good health. Each CDR3 is given with its conserved first and last residue. A D gene is named only where the DNA matches it firmly. Expanded clones get a size class; other rows say once, few or many, or leave the size out.

>14|few|NA|TRBJ1-6|TRBV7-2
TGTGCCAGCAGCTTAATGGAGGGGAATTCACCCCTCCACTTT
CASSLMEGNSPLHF
>17|NA|TRBD1|TRBJ1-5|TRBV28
TGTGCCAGCAGCCTAACCAAAAGGACAGGGTTGTTGGGGCCCCAGCATTTT
CASSLTKRTGLLGPQHF
>16|NA|TRBD1|TRBJ2-3|TRBV28
TGTGCCAGCAGTTCCTATGGGACAGGGTCCACAGATACGCAGTATTTT
CASSSYGTGSTDTQYF
>15|NA|TRBD1|TRBJ2-5|TRBV20-1
TGCAGTGCTAGACGAGGACAGGGGGCCGGGAAGACCCAGTACTTC
CSARRGQGAGKTQYF
>15|NA|TRBD1|TRBJ2-7|TRBV18
TGTGCCAGCTCACTACGGGGACAGGCTACCTACGAGCAGTACTTC
CASSLRGQATYEQYF
>16|few|NA|TRBJ2-6|TRBV20-1
TGCAGTGCAGGGCGGGGGCCCCAGTCAGGGGCCAACGTCCTGACTTTC
CSAGRGPQSGANVLTF
>18|few|TRBD1|TRBJ2-3|TRBV12-5
TGTGCTAGTGGTTTGGTACTGGGACAGGGGGTCAGCACAGATACGCAGTATTTT
CASGLVLGQGVSTDTQYF
>10|many|NA|TRBJ2-7|TRBV2
TGTGCCAGCAGTGAGATTGAGCAGTACTTC
CASSEIEQYF
>13|NA|NA|TRBJ1-2|TRBV20-1
TGCAGTGCTAGTCTTCAGTCAGACTATGGCTACACCTTC
CSASLQSDYGYTF
>15|few|NA|TRBJ1-6|TRBV25-1
TGTGCCAGCAGAACAGGGACTAGACTTAATTCACCCCTCCACTTT
CASRTGTRLNSPLHF
>15|NA|NA|TRBJ2-1|TRBV7-9
TGTGCCAGCAGCTCCGCGATAGTATCCCACAATGAGCAGTTCTTC
CASSSAIVSHNEQFF
>13|NA|NA|TRBJ1-2|TRBV10-1
TGCGCCAGCAGTGAGGACCCGACGCGTGGCTACACCTTC
CASSEDPTRGYTF